The rows below give T cell receptor beta chains drawn from one sample of a study of shared clonotypes between healthy human individuals. Some clones are missing from TCRdb's copy, which holds only in-frame ones; the method was immunoSEQ multiplex PCR. Among roughly 2.2 million clones, 80% to 95% were seen once, and the ten largest hold about 0.41%. The source material was naive CD4+ T cells from PBMCs. These TCRs come from a man aged 18 to 30 in good health. Some clones in this sample may be carry-over from other donors' samples. The conserved cysteine and the conserved F or W are not part of the CDR3 here. Fields, in order: V gene, J gene, CDR3 protein.

v_gene: TRBV10-3; j_gene: TRBJ1-3; CDR3aa: AIAKGSGNTIY
v_gene: TRBV28; j_gene: TRBJ2-2; CDR3aa: ASSIPRYGTSGRGNTGELF
v_gene: TRBV19; j_gene: TRBJ1-1; CDR3aa: ASTPVGPRWTEAF
v_gene: TRBV19; j_gene: TRBJ1-5; CDR3aa: ASSIHVSNQPQH
v_gene: TRBV21-1; j_gene: TRBJ1-5; CDR3aa: ASSKIPGQVRNQPQH
v_gene: TRBV11-2; j_gene: TRBJ2-1; CDR3aa: ASSFGGIYNEQF
v_gene: TRBV30; j_gene: TRBJ2-7; CDR3aa: AWNTGTYEQY
v_gene: TRBV15; j_gene: TRBJ2-5; CDR3aa: ATSILRQETQY
v_gene: TRBV25-1; j_gene: TRBJ2-3; CDR3aa: ASSAVAGGGDTQY
v_gene: TRBV7-3; j_gene: TRBJ1-2; CDR3aa: ASSADSTGGYT
v_gene: TRBV28; j_gene: TRBJ1-5; CDR3aa: ASTLRGWNQPQH
v_gene: TRBV28; j_gene: TRBJ2-2; CDR3aa: ASRSGQSTGELF
v_gene: TRBV2; j_gene: TRBJ1-2; CDR3aa: ASSVGAPGGYT
v_gene: TRBV5-1; j_gene: TRBJ2-1; CDR3aa: ASSSTAILNEQF
v_gene: TRBV30; j_gene: TRBJ1-4; CDR3aa: AWSDGAGNEKLF
v_gene: TRBV2; j_gene: TRBJ2-7; CDR3aa: ASSPTTYEQY
v_gene: TRBV7-2; j_gene: TRBJ1-2; CDR3aa: ASSLSRGQNYGYT
v_gene: TRBV29-1; j_gene: TRBJ2-3; CDR3aa: SVAAGPPTDTQY
v_gene: TRBV9; j_gene: TRBJ2-1; CDR3aa: ASSVGSVAGGGEQF
v_gene: TRBV5-6; j_gene: TRBJ1-3; CDR3aa: ASSGQTGLEGNTIY
v_gene: TRBV30; j_gene: TRBJ1-1; CDR3aa: AWSGRGGGAF
v_gene: TRBV18; j_gene: TRBJ1-2; CDR3aa: ASSPSSRTGVYGYT
v_gene: TRBV7-3; j_gene: TRBJ2-7; CDR3aa: ASSPTYSGSLYEQY
v_gene: TRBV6-5; j_gene: TRBJ1-5; CDR3aa: ASSYSTRGGNQPQH
v_gene: TRBV4-1; j_gene: TRBJ2-5; CDR3aa: ASSQGPIQETQY
v_gene: TRBV10-1; j_gene: TRBJ1-1; CDR3aa: ASSEFGGEAF
v_gene: TRBV5-1; j_gene: TRBJ2-3; CDR3aa: ASSLANVRPNTDTQY
v_gene: TRBV10-3; j_gene: TRBJ2-5; CDR3aa: AIRPGTSGRGVQETQY
v_gene: TRBV21-1; j_gene: TRBJ1-4; CDR3aa: ASIRRVFNEKLF
v_gene: TRBV27; j_gene: TRBJ2-7; CDR3aa: ASSPSAAYEQY
v_gene: TRBV5-4; j_gene: TRBJ1-3; CDR3aa: ASSSDRGETIY
v_gene: TRBV28; j_gene: TRBJ2-7; CDR3aa: ASSSGMSYEQY
v_gene: TRBV5-1; j_gene: TRBJ2-1; CDR3aa: ASNSVSSGSFSYNEQF
v_gene: TRBV7-3; j_gene: TRBJ2-7; CDR3aa: ASSLIPGAVPYEQY
v_gene: TRBV5-1; j_gene: TRBJ2-5; CDR3aa: ASSSGTGGLSVY
v_gene: TRBV2; j_gene: TRBJ1-1; CDR3aa: ASSEESGGLEAF
v_gene: TRBV7-2; j_gene: TRBJ2-2; CDR3aa: ASSPQAGSPGELF
v_gene: TRBV28; j_gene: TRBJ1-2; CDR3aa: ASRLPQGAANYGYT
v_gene: TRBV2; j_gene: TRBJ2-5; CDR3aa: ASSGRFQETQY
v_gene: TRBV7-2; j_gene: TRBJ2-1; CDR3aa: ASSFFNNEQF
v_gene: TRBV28; j_gene: TRBJ1-2; CDR3aa: ASSLYLGGANYGYT
v_gene: TRBV28; j_gene: TRBJ2-2; CDR3aa: ASSATRMGTGELF
v_gene: TRBV11-3; j_gene: TRBJ2-7; CDR3aa: ASSPGQGSYEQY
v_gene: TRBV4-3; j_gene: TRBJ2-7; CDR3aa: ASSQEGQGASEQY
v_gene: TRBV6-5; j_gene: TRBJ1-2; CDR3aa: ASSYRRQDYGYT
v_gene: TRBV27; j_gene: TRBJ2-7; CDR3aa: ASSRQGEYEQY
v_gene: TRBV15; j_gene: TRBJ1-1; CDR3aa: ATSRDMRLKNTEAF
v_gene: TRBV21-1; j_gene: TRBJ1-3; CDR3aa: ASSKRGGSGNTIY
v_gene: TRBV4-1; j_gene: TRBJ2-7; CDR3aa: ASSQALWRSYEQY
v_gene: TRBV7-2; j_gene: TRBJ2-5; CDR3aa: ASSLAGREQETQY
v_gene: TRBV6-5; j_gene: TRBJ2-7; CDR3aa: ASRDTSGEQY
v_gene: TRBV10-2; j_gene: TRBJ1-2; CDR3aa: ASRELRESNYGYT
v_gene: TRBV25-1; j_gene: TRBJ1-1; CDR3aa: ASTWDRAGGGSEAF
v_gene: TRBV2; j_gene: TRBJ2-7; CDR3aa: ASRRGTAAYEQY